This T cell receptor (beta chain) was sequenced during a study of early T cells in non-severe SARS-CoV-2 infection. Each cDNA molecule carried a unique molecular identifier. TCRdb recomputed calls from the 5' RACE reads with MiXCR, one row per CDR3 protein. Of 81,000 or so distinct CDR3 sequences listed, about 12% were seen once; the top ten hold roughly 3.2%. This clonotype was observed at least ten times. The CDR3 is 15 amino acids. The germline V gene has CDR1 MDHEN and CDR2 SYDVKM. Between the trimmed V and J ends, which lost 6 bases and 2 bases, there was a span of 14 bases. Sequenced: whole blood. The sequence came from an adult who was a healthcare worker with PCR-confirmed SARS-CoV-2 infection or an uninfected control (not recorded which). V is TRBV28 and J is TRBJ1-5; the D gene is possibly TRBD1 (5 bases). The CDR3 protein is CASSYLREGNQPQHF. In DNA form, the CDR3 reads TGTGCCAGCAGCTACCTCAGGGAGGGCAATCAGCCCCAGCATTTT.